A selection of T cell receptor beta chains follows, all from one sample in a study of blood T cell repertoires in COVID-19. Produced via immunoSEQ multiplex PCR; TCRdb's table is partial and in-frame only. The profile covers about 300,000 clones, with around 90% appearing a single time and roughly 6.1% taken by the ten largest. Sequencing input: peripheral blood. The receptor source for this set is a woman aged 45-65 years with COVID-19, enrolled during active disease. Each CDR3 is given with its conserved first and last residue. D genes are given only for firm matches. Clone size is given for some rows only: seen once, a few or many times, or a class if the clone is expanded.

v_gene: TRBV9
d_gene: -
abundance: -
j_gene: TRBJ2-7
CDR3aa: CASSVVGDVDEQYF
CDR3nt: TGTGCCAGCAGCGTAGTTGGAGACGTCGACGAGCAGTACTTC

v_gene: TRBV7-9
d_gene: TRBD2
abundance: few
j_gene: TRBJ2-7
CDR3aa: CASSLTSGRDEQYF
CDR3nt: TGTGCCAGCAGCCTTACTAGCGGGAGGGACGAGCAGTACTTC

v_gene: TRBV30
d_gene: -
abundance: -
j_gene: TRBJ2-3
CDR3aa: CAWAGTTDTQYF
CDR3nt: TGTGCCTGGGCCGGGACAACGGATACGCAGTATTTT

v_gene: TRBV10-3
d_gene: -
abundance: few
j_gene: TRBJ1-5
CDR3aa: CAISESAPGGPQPQHF
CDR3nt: TGTGCCATCAGTGAGTCTGCCCCGGGGGGTCCTCAGCCCCAGCATTTT

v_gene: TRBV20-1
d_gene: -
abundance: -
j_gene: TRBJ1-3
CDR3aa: CSASPQGPGNTIYF
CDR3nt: TGCAGTGCTAGTCCCCAGGGTCCAGGAAACACCATATATTTT

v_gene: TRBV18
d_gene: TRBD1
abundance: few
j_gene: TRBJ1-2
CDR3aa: CASSPDRGPGYTF
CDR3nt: TGTGCCAGCTCACCGGACAGGGGGCCTGGCTACACCTTC

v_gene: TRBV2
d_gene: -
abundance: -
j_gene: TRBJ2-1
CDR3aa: CASGAPQGYNEQFF
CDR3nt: TGTGCCAGCGGGGCTCCGCAGGGCTACAATGAGCAGTTCTTC

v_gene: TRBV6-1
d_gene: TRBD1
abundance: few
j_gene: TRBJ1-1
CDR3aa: CASSDPGQLTEAFF
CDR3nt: TGTGCCAGCAGTGACCCGGGACAGTTAACTGAAGCTTTCTTT

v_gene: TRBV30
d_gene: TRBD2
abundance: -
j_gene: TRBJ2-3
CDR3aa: CAWKNGASGRRDTQYF
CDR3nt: TGTGCCTGGAAAAATGGGGCTAGCGGGAGGCGGGATACGCAGTATTTT

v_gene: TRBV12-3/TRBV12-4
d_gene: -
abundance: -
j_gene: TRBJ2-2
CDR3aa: CASNPAGELFF
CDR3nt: TGTGCCAGCAACCCGGCCGGGGAGCTGTTTTTT

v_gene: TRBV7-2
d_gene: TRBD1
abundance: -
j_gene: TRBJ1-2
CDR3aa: CASVPRQGLLGYTF
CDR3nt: TGTGCCAGCGTACCACGACAGGGCCTCTTGGGCTACACCTTC

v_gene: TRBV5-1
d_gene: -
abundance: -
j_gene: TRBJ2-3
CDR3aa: CASSRDSNTDTQYF
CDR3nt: TGCGCCAGCAGCCGGGACTCAAACACAGATACGCAGTATTTT

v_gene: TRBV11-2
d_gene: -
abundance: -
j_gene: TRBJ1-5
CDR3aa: CASSHGQFNQPQHF
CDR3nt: TGTGCCAGCAGCCATGGACAATTCAATCAGCCCCAGCATTTT

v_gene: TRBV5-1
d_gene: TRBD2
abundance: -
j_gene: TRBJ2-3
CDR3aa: CASSFAGGSTDTQYF
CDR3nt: TGCGCCAGCAGCTTCGCGGGGGGTAGCACAGATACGCAGTATTTT

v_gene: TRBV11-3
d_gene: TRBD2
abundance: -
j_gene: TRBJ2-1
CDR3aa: CASSVTLAGGKFF
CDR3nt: TGTGCCAGCAGCGTAACCCTAGCGGGAGGAAAGTTCTTC

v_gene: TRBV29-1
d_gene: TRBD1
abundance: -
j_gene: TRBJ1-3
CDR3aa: CSGTGTDSGNTIYF
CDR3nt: TGCAGCGGAACCGGGACAGACTCTGGAAACACCATATATTTT

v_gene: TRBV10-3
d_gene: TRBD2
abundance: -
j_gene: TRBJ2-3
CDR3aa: CAISPRGLAGGPDTQYF
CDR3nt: TGTGCCATCAGTCCCAGGGGACTAGCGGGAGGCCCAGATACGCAGTATTTT

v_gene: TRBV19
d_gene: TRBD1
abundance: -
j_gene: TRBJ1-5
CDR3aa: CASSWTRGQGRNQPQHF
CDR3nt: TGTGCCAGTAGTTGGACCCGAGGACAGGGCCGAAATCAGCCCCAGCATTTT

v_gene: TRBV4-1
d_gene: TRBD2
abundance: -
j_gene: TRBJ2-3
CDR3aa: CASSPYSTSGRDTQYF
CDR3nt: TGCGCCAGCAGCCCCTATTCAACTAGCGGGAGGGATACGCAGTATTTT

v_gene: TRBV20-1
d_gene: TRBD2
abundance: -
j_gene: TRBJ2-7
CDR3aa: CSATLASEQYF
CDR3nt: TGCAGTGCTACACTAGCGAGCGAGCAGTACTTC

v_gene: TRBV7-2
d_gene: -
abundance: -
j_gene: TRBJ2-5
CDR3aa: CASSRGGEETQYF
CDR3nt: TGTGCCAGCAGCAGGGGGGGTGAAGAGACCCAGTACTTC

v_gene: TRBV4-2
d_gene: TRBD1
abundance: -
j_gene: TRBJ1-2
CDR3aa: CASSQPRGRWGYTF
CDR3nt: TGTGCCAGCAGCCAACCCAGGGGGCGGTGGGGCTACACCTTC

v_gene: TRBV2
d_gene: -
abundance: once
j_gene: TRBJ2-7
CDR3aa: CASRRGGKDEQYF
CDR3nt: TGTGCCAGCAGAAGAGGGGGTAAAGACGAGCAGTACTTC

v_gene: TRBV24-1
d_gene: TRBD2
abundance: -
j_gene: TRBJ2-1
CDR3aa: CATVGLAGGVSYNEQFF
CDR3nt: TGTGCCACGGTGGGACTAGCGGGAGGGGTCTCCTACAATGAGCAGTTCTTC

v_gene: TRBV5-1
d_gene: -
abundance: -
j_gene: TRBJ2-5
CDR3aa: CASSPWSGHQETQYF
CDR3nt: TGCGCCAGCAGCCCCTGGAGCGGGCACCAAGAGACCCAGTACTTC

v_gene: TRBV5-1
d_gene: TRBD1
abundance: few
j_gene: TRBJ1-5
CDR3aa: CASSLEGGSNQPQHF
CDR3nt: TGCGCCAGCAGCTTGGAAGGGGGCAGCAATCAGCCCCAGCATTTT

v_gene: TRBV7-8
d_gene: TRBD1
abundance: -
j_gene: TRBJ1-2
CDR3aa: CASSTGETNYGYTF
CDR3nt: TGTGCCAGCAGTACAGGGGAAACTAACTATGGCTACACCTTC

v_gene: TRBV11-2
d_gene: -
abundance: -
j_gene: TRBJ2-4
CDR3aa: CASSLGLGGDIQYF
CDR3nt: TGTGCCAGCAGCTTAGGACTAGGGGGGGACATTCAGTACTTC

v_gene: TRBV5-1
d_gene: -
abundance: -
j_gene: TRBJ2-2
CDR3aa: CASSRLASNTGELFF
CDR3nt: TGCGCCAGCAGCCGTCTAGCCTCGAACACCGGGGAGCTGTTTTTT

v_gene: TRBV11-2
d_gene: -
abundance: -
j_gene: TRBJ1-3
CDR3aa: CASSPAGFAGNTIYF
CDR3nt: TGTGCCAGCAGCCCCGCAGGGTTCGCGGGAAACACCATATATTTT

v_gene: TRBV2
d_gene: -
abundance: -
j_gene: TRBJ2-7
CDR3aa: CASRLSYEQYF
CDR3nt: TGTGCCAGCAGGTTATCCTACGAGCAGTACTTC

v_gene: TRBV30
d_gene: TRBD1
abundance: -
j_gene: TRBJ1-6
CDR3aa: CAWSGQDTNNSPLHF
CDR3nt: TGTGCCTGGAGCGGACAGGACACGAATAATTCACCCCTCCACTTT

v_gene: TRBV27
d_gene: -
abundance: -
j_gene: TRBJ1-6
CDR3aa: CASKGQGYSPLHF
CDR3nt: TGTGCCAGCAAGGGGCAGGGATATTCACCCCTCCACTTT

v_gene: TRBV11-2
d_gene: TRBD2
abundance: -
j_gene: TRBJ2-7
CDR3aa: CASSGGTSGPTYEQYF
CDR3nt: TGTGCCAGCAGCGGCGGGACTAGCGGGCCTACCTACGAGCAGTACTTC

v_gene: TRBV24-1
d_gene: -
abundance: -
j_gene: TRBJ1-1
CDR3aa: CATSDGTYDNTEAFF
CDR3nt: TGTGCCACCAGTGATGGGACATATGATAACACTGAAGCTTTCTTT

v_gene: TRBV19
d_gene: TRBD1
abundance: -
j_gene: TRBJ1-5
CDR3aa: CASSTQDRVKVPQHF
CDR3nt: TGTGCCAGTAGTACCCAGGACAGGGTCAAGGTGCCCCAGCATTTT

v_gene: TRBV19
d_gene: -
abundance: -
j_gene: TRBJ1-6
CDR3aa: CATSVSSYNSPLHF
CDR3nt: TGTGCCACCTCAGTCAGCTCCTATAATTCACCCCTCCACTTT

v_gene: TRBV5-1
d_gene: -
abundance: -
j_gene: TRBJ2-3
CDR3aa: CASSGQGPPGDTQYF
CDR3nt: TGCGCCAGCAGCGGGCAGGGGCCCCCGGGAGATACGCAGTATTTT

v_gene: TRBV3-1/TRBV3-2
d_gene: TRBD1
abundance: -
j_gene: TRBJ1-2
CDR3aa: CASSQVDRASYGYTF
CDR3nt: TGTGCCAGCAGCCAGGTAGACAGGGCGAGCTATGGCTACACCTTC

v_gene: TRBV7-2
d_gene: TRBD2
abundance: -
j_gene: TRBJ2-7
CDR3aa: CASSLAVASGVYEQYF
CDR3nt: TGTGCCAGCAGCTTAGCGGTGGCTAGCGGGGTATACGAGCAGTACTTC

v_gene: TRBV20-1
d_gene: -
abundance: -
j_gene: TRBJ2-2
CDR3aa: CSASLRGAHTGELFF
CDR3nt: TGCAGTGCTAGTCTTCGGGGGGCCCACACCGGGGAGCTGTTTTTT

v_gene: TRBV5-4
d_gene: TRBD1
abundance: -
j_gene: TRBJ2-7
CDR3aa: CASSPGTGWDEQYF
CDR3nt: TGTGCCAGCAGCCCCGGGACAGGGTGGGATGAGCAGTACTTC

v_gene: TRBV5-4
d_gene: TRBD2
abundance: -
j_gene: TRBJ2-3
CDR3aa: CASSLGGWTSGGTDTQYF
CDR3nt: TGTGCCAGCAGCTTGGGTGGTTGGACTAGCGGGGGCACAGATACGCAGTATTTT

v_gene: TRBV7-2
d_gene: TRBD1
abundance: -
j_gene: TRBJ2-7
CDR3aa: CASSRRTGGEQYF
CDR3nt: TGTGCCAGCAGTCGGAGGACAGGGGGCGAGCAGTACTTC

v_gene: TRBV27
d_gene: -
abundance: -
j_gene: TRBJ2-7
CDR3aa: CASTGFFGYEQYF
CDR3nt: TGTGCCAGCACAGGGTTTTTTGGCTACGAGCAGTACTTC